This TCR beta chain was sequenced for a study of molecular identifiers for immune sequencing clone quantification. This clonotype was seen at least ten times. The J segment lost 6 bases and the V segment lost 2 bases, leaving 4 bases of the junction unmatched. The CDR3 runs to 14 residues. From germline, CDR1 is SGDLS and CDR2 YYNGEE. One entry per CDR3 protein, called by TCRdb with MiXCR from the PCR reads. This sample carries tens of thousands of distinct CDR3 sequences, approximately 17% of them seen once, and the ten largest clones take roughly 1%. The chain recombines TRBV9 with TRBJ1-5; the match to TRBD1 covers 8 bases. The source material was naive CD8+ T cells from blood, with Jurkat cell RNA spiked in. Subset specified: FACS-sorted CD8+CD4-CCR7+CD45RA+ naive T cells. The sequence was collected from a human donor in good health. Some libraries in this study had Jurkat cell RNA spiked in. The DNA for the CDR3 is TGTGCCAGCAGCGTCGGACAGGGCAGTCAGCCCCAGCATTTT. Amino acid sequence: CASSVGQGSQPQHF. The variable domain in full, with the rest retrieved from reference TRBV9 and TRBJ1-5, is DSGVTQTPKHLITATGQRVTLRCSPRSGDLSVYWYQQSLDQGLQFLIQYYNGEERAKGNILERFSAQQFPDLHSELNLSSLELGDSALYFCASSVGQGSQPQHFGDGTRLSIL.